This TCR beta chain was retrieved from a study of cytomegalovirus exposure and HLA in healthy donors. Per the germline V gene, CDR1 is SGHRS and CDR2 is YFSETQ. The V gene lost 1 base and the J gene lost 6 bases, with 11 bases spanning the gap. This CDR3 is 14 amino acids long. Study-wide results and limits: The listing of fewer than 200 TCR beta chains classed them as cytomegalovirus-associated.

Vbeta (60) and Jbeta (13) primers were used in the PCR. Profiled with immunoSEQ multiplex PCR; TCRdb holds only in-frame clones, not every one. The repertoire table contains 65,000 to 95,000 clones. In the case of this clone: Antigen unknown.

Material: PBMCs. This sequence joins TRBV5-1 and TRBJ2-1; TRBD1 is a possible D gene (5 bases). The clonotype was recovered from a man under 40 in good health and CMV-seronegative. CDR3: CASSLTLGVNEQFF. CDR3 bases: TGCGCCAGCAGCTTGACGCTAGGGGTCAATGAGCAGTTCTTC.